The rows below give T cell receptor beta chains drawn from one sample of a study of T cells in Graves' hyperthyroidism and ophthalmopathy. TCRdb itself ran the multiplex PCR reads through MiXCR, one entry per CDR3 protein. The sample includes about 710,000 distinct CDR3 sequences, about a sixth of them seen just once. The sequenced material came from blood. These receptor sequences come from a man between 18 and 29 years old with Graves' hyperthyroidism. Each CDR3 is given with its conserved first and last residue. A D gene is named only where the DNA matches it firmly. Rows may omit the clone size; those that give it use once, few, many or a size class.

j_call,d_call,v_call,clone_size,cdr3_aa,cdr3_nt
TRBJ2-1,TRBD2,TRBV6-1,few,CASRPSGLNEQFF,TGTGCCAGCAGGCCTAGCGGACTCAATGAGCAGTTCTTC
TRBJ2-4,TRBD2,TRBV6-1,.,CASIRGRERSKNIQYF,TGTGCCAGCATCCGAGGGAGGGAAAGATCCAAAAACATTCAGTACTTC
TRBJ1-1,.,TRBV29-1,.,CSVERMNTEAFF,TGCAGCGTTGAACGAATGAACACTGAAGCTTTCTTT
TRBJ2-7,TRBD2,TRBV11-3,many,CASGTSAYEQYF,TGTGCCAGCGGGACTAGCGCTTACGAGCAGTACTTC
TRBJ2-3,.,TRBV7-8,many,CASRAWAGTDTQYF,TGTGCCAGCAGAGCTTGGGCGGGCACAGATACGCAGTATTTT
TRBJ1-2,.,TRBV30,many,CAWSGGGYGYTF,TGTGCCTGGAGTGGAGGGGGCTATGGCTACACCTTC
TRBJ1-3,.,TRBV7-9,few,CASSDHTGMGNTIYF,TGTGCCAGCAGCGACCATACAGGGATGGGAAACACCATATATTTT
TRBJ2-3,.,TRBV2,many,CASSEEVAGTLALGTQYF,TGTGCCAGCAGTGAGGAAGTCGCCGGGACTCTGGCTTTGGGAACGCAGTATTTT
TRBJ1-1,.,TRBV24-1,many,CATRGGHQNTEAFF,TGTGCCACCAGGGGCGGGCACCAGAACACTGAAGCTTTCTTT
TRBJ2-5,.,TRBV5-4,many,CASSQVAYQETQYF,TGTGCCAGCAGCCAGGTCGCGTACCAAGAGACCCAGTACTTC
TRBJ2-3,.,TRBV15,few,CATSRASGPDTQYF,TGTGCCACCAGCAGGGCCTCGGGTCCAGATACGCAGTATTTT
TRBJ2-2,TRBD1,TRBV5-1,many,CASRLTGDGGELFF,TGCGCCAGCAGACTGACAGGGGATGGCGGGGAGCTGTTTTTT
TRBJ1-1,TRBD1,TRBV28,few,CASSPRTGGLEAFF,TGTGCCAGCAGTCCCAGGACAGGGGGCCTTGAAGCTTTCTTT
TRBJ2-1,TRBD2,TRBV9,few,CASSAPGLASNEQFF,TGTGCCAGCAGCGCGCCGGGACTAGCTAGCAATGAGCAGTTCTTC
TRBJ2-5,TRBD1,TRBV27,many,CASSLEGTGFGTQYF,TGTGCCAGCAGTTTAGAAGGGACAGGGTTCGGGACCCAGTACTTC
TRBJ2-7,TRBD2,TRBV28,many,CASSFAAGVSYEQYF,TGTGCCAGCAGTTTTGCGGCGGGAGTGTCGTACGAGCAGTACTTC
TRBJ2-7,TRBD2,TRBV19,.,CASSIGLAGAYEQYF,TGTGCCAGTAGTATAGGGCTAGCGGGAGCCTACGAGCAGTACTTC
TRBJ2-5,TRBD2,TRBV18,many,CASSSAGRQETQYF,TGTGCCAGCTCATCAGCGGGAAGGCAAGAGACCCAGTACTTC
TRBJ2-7,TRBD2,TRBV28,many,CASSYGRGIASDYEQYF,TGTGCCAGCAGCTATGGGAGGGGAATAGCTTCAGACTACGAGCAGTACTTC
TRBJ2-7,TRBD1,TRBV7-9,.,CASSLGAGTGSYEQYF,TGTGCCAGCAGCTTGGGCGCCGGGACAGGCTCCTACGAGCAGTACTTC
TRBJ2-7,TRBD2,TRBV5-1,few,CASSLEGTRVSSYEQYF,TGCGCCAGCAGCTTGGAGGGGACTAGGGTGTCATCCTACGAGCAGTACTTC
TRBJ2-3,TRBD2,TRBV30,few,CAWSVGTSGFPDTQYF,TGTGCCTGGAGTGTAGGGACTAGCGGGTTTCCAGATACGCAGTATTTT
TRBJ1-2,TRBD1,TRBV2,few,CASSELTGYGYTF,TGTGCCAGCAGTGAATTGACAGGGTATGGCTACACCTTC
TRBJ2-5,TRBD2,TRBV24-1,many,CATSDLVSGSVETQYF,TGTGCCACCAGTGATTTGGTCAGCGGGAGCGTTGAGACCCAGTACTTC
TRBJ1-1,.,TRBV11-2,many,CASSLESGAFF,TGTGCCAGCAGCTTAGAGTCCGGAGCTTTCTTT
TRBJ2-2,.,TRBV25-1,.,CASSDPRSVAGELFF,TGTGCCAGCAGTGATCCTCGGTCAGTCGCCGGGGAGCTGTTTTTT
TRBJ2-3,.,TRBV6-5,many,CASSYSIIGSTQYF,TGTGCCAGCAGTTACTCGATTATAGGGAGTACGCAGTATTTT
TRBJ2-1,.,TRBV30,many,CAWSGGNEQFF,TGTGCCTGGAGTGGAGGCAATGAGCAGTTCTTC
TRBJ2-1,TRBD2,TRBV19,few,CASSIEGPSGSLYSEQFF,TGTGCCAGTAGTATAGAGGGCCCTAGCGGGAGTCTCTACAGTGAGCAGTTCTTC
TRBJ2-7,.,TRBV28,many,CATRSSPTSYEQYF,TGTGCCACCCGATCATCTCCTACCTCCTACGAGCAGTACTTC
TRBJ2-1,.,TRBV12-3/TRBV12-4,many,CASSLNLVLENEQFF,TGTGCCAGCAGTTTAAATCTAGTACTGGAGAATGAGCAGTTCTTC
TRBJ2-3,TRBD1,TRBV14,few,CASSPQGTGQEDTQYF,TGTGCCAGCAGCCCCCAGGGGACAGGCCAGGAAGATACGCAGTATTTT
TRBJ1-5,.,TRBV29-1,few,CSVVAGGNQPQHF,TGCAGCGTTGTGGCAGGAGGCAATCAGCCCCAGCATTTT
TRBJ2-7,TRBD1,TRBV6-4,many,CASSDSAGGRYEQYF,TGTGCCAGCAGTGACTCTGCAGGGGGCCGATACGAGCAGTACTTC
TRBJ2-7,TRBD1,TRBV28,many,CATWTGGYEQYF,TGTGCTACTTGGACAGGGGGCTACGAGCAGTACTTC
TRBJ2-1,.,TRBV11-3,many,CASSFVQASYNEQFF,TGTGCCAGCAGCTTTGTACAGGCATCCTACAATGAGCAGTTCTTC
TRBJ2-6,.,TRBV11-3,few,CASSLDQTWSGANVLTF,TGTGCCAGCAGCTTAGACCAAACGTGGTCTGGGGCCAACGTCCTGACTTTC